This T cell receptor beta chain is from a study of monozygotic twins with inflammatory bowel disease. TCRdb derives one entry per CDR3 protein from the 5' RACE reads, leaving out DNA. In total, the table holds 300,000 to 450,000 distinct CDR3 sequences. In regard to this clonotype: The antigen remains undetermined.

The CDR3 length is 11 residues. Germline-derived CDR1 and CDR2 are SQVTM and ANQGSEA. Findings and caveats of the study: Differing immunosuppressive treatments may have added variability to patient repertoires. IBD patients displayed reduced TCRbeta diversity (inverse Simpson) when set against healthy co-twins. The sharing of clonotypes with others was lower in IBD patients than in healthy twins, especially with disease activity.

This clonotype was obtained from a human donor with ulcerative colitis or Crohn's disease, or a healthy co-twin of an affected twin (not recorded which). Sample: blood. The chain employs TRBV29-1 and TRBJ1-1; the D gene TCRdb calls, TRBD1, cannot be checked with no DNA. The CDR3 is CSVSPGGEAFF.